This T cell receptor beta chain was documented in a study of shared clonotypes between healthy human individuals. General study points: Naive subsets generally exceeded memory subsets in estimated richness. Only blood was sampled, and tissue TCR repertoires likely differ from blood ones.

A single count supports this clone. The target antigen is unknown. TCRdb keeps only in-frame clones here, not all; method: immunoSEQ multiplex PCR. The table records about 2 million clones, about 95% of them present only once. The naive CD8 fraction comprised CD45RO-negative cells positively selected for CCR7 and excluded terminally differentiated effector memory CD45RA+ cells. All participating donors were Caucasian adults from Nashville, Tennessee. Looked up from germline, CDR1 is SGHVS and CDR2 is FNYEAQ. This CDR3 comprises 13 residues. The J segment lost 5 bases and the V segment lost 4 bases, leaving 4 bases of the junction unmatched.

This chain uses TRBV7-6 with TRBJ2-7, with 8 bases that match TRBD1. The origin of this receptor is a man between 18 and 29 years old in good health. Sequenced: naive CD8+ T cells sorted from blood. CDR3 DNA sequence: TGTGCCAGCAGCTACACGACAGGGGACGAGCAGTACTTC. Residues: CASSYTTGDEQYF.